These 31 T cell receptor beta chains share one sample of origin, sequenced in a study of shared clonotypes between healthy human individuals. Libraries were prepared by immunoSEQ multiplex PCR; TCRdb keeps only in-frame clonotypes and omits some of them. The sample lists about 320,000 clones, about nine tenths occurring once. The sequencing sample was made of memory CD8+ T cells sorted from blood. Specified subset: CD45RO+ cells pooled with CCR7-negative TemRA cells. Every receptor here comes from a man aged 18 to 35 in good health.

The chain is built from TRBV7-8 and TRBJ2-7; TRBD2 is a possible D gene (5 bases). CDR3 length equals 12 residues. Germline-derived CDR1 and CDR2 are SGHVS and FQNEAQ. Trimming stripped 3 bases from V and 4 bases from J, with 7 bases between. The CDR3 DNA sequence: TGTGCCAGCAGCTTGGGAGAATACGAGCAGTACTTC. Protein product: CASSLGEYEQYF. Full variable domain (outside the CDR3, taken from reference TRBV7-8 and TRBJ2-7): GAGVSQSPRYKVAKRGQDVALRCDPISGHVSLFWYQQALGQGPEFLTYFQNEAQLDKSGLPSDRFFAERPEGSVSTLKIQRTQQEDSAVYLCASSLGEYEQYFGPGTRLTVT.

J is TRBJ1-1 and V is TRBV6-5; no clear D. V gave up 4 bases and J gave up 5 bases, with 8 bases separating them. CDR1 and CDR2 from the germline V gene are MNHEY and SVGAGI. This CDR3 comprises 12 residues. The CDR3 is CASSFPGTEAFF. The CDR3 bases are TGTGCCAGCAGTTTCCCAGGAACTGAAGCTTTCTTT.

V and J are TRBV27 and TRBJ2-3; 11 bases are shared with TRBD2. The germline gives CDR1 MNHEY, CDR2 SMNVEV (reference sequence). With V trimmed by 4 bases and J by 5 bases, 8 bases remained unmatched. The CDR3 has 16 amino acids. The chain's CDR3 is CASSSLAGGPGDTQYF. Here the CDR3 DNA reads TGTGCCAGCAGTTCCTTAGCGGGGGGGCCCGGAGATACGCAGTATTTT.

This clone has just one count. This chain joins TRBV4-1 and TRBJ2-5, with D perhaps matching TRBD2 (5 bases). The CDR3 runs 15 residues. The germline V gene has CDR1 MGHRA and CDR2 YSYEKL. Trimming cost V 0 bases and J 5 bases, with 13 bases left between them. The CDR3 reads CASSQDRGLAETQYF. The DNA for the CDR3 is TGCGCCAGCAGCCAAGACCGGGGTTTGGCGGAGACCCAGTACTTC.

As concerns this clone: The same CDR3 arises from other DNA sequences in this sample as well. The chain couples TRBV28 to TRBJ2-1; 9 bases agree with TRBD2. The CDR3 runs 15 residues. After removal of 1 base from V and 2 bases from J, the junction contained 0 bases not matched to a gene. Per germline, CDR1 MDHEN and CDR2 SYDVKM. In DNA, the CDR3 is TGTGCCAGCAGTTTATTAGCGGGAGCCTACAATGAGCAGTTCTTC. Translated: CASSLLAGAYNEQFF.

This CDR3 is CASSPATGELFF. Written as DNA, the CDR3 is TGTGCCAGCAGCCCCGCTACCGGGGAGCTGTTTTTT. This rearrangement joins TRBV7-9 to TRBJ2-2; D uncertain. The CDR3 totals 12 residues. V dropped 5 bases and J dropped 5 bases, with 6 bases sitting between them. Germline lookup yields CDR1 SEHNR and CDR2 FQNEAQ (reference sequence).

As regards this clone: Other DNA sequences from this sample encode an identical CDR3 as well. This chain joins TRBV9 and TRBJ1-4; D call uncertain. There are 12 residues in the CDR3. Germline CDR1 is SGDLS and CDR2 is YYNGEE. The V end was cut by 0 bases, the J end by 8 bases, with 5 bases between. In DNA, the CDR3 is TGTGCCAGCAGCGTAGATGGGGAAAAACTGTTTTTT. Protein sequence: CASSVDGEKLFF.

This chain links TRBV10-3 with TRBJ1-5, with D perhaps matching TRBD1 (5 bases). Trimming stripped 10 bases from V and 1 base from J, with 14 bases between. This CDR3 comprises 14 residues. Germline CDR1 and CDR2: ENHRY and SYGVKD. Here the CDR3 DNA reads TGTGCCACCAACGACGGGGCCAGCAATCAGCCCCAGCATTTT. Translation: CATNDGASNQPQHF.

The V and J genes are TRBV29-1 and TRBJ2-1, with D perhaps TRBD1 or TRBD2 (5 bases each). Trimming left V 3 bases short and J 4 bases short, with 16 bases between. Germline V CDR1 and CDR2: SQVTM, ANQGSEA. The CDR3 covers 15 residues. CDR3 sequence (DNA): TGCAGCGTTGAGAAAGCGGAACACAGGTACAATGAGCAGTTCTTC. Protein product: CSVEKAEHRYNEQFF.

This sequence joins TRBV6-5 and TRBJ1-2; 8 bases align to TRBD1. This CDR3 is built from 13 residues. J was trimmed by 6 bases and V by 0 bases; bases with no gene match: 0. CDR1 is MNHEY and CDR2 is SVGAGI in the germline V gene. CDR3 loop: CASSYSTGDGYTF. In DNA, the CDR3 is TGTGCCAGCAGTTACTCGACAGGGGATGGCTACACCTTC.

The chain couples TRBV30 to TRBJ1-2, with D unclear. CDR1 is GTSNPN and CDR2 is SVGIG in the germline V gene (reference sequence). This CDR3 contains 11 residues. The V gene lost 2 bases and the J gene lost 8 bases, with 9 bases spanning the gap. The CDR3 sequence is CAWSIGLGYTF. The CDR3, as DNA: TGTGCCTGGAGTATAGGGTTAGGCTACACCTTC.

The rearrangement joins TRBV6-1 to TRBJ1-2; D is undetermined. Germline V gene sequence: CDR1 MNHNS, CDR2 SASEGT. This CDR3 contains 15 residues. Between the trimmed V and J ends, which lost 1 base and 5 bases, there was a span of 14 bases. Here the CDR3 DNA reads TGTGCCAGCAGTGAAGGGTTATACGGAGCTTATGGCTACACCTTC. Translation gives CASSEGLYGAYGYTF.

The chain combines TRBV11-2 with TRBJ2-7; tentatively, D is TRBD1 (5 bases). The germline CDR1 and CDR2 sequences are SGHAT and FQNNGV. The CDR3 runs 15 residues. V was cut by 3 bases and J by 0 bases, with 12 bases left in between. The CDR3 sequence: CASSLGQAGSYEQYF. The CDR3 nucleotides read TGTGCCAGCAGCTTGGGGCAAGCAGGCTCCTACGAGCAGTACTTC.

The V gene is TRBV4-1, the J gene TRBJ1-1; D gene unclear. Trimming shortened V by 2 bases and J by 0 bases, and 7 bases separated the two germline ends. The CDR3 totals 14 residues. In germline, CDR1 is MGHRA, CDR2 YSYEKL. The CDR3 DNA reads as TGCGCCAGCAGCCAATCCACACTGAACACTGAAGCTTTCTTT. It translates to CASSQSTLNTEAFF.

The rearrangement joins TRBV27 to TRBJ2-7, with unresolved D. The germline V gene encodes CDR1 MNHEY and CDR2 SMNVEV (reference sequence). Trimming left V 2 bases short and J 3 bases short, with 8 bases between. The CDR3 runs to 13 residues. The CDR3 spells CASSLASDYEQYF. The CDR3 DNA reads TGTGCCAGCAGTTTAGCGTCGGACTACGAGCAGTACTTC.

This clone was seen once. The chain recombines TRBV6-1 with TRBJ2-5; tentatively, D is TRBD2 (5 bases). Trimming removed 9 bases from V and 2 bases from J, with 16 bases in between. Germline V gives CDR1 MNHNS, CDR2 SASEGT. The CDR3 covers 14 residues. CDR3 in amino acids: CASWGAFPQETQYF. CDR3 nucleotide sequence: TGTGCCAGTTGGGGAGCGTTTCCTCAAGAGACCCAGTACTTC.

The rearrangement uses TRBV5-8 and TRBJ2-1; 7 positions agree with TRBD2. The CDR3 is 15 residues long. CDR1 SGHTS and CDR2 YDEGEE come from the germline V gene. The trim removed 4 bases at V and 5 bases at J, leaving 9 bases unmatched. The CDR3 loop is CASSAGLPRHNEQFF. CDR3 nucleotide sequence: TGTGCCAGCAGCGCGGGACTACCTAGACACAATGAGCAGTTCTTC. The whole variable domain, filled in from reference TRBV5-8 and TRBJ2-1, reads EAGVTQSPTHLIKTRGQQATLRCSPISGHTSVYWYQQALGLGLQFLLWYDEGEERNRGNFPPRFSGRQFPNYSSELNVNALELEDSALYLCASSAGLPRHNEQFFGPGTRLTVL.

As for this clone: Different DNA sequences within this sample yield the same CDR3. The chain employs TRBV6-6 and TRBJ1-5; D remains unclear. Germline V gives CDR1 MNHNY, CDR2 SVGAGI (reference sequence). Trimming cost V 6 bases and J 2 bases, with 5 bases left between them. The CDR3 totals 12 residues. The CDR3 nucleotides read TGTGCCAGCAGCACAGGCAATCAGCCCCAGCATTTT. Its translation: CASSTGNQPQHF.

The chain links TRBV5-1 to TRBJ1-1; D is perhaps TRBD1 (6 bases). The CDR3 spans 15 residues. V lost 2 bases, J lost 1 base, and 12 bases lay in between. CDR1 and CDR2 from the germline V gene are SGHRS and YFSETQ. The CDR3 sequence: CASSLPSRGNTEAFF. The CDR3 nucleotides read TGCGCCAGCAGCTTACCCTCCAGGGGGAACACTGAAGCTTTCTTT.

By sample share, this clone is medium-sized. The CDR3 sequence is CASSPRDNSYEQYF. The CDR3 DNA sequence: TGCGCCAGCAGCCCCCGGGACAACTCCTACGAGCAGTACTTC. The chain recombines TRBV4-1 with TRBJ2-7; possibly TRBD1 for D (6 bases). The V gene's germline CDR1 is MGHRA and CDR2 YSYEKL. Trimming removed 4 bases from V and 0 bases from J, with 10 bases in between. The CDR3 spans 14 residues.

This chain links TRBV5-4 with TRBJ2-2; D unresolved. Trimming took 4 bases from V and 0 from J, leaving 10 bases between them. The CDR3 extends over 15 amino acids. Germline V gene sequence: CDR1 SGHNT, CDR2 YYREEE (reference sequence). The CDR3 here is CASSLDGTNTGELFF. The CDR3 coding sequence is TGTGCCAGCAGCCTGGACGGAACGAACACCGGGGAGCTGTTTTTT.

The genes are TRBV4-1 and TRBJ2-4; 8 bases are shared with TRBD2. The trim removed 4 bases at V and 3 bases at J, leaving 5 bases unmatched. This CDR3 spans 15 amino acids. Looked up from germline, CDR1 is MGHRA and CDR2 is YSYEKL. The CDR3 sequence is CASSLRTSFKNIQYF. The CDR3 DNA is TGCGCCAGCAGCCTTCGGACTAGCTTCAAAAACATTCAGTACTTC.

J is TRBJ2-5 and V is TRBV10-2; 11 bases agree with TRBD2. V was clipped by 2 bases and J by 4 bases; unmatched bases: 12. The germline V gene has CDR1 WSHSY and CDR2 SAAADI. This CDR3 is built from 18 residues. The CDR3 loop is CASSEMGGTTSGTETQYF. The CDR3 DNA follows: TGCGCCAGCAGTGAGATGGGTGGGACGACTAGCGGGACAGAGACCCAGTACTTC.

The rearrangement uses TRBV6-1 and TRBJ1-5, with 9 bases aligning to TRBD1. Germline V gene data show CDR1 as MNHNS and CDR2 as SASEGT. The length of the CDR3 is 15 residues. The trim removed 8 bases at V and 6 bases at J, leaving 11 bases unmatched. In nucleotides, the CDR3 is TGTGCCAGCTCCCAGGGGACAGGGTTTGGTCAGCCCCAGCATTTT. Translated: CASSQGTGFGQPQHF.

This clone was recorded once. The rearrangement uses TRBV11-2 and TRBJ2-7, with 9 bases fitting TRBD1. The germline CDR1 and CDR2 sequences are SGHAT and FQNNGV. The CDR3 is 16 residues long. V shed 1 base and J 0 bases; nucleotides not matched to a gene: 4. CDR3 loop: CASSLAGQGTSYEQYF. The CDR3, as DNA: TGTGCCAGCAGCTTAGCGGGACAGGGAACCTCCTACGAGCAGTACTTC.

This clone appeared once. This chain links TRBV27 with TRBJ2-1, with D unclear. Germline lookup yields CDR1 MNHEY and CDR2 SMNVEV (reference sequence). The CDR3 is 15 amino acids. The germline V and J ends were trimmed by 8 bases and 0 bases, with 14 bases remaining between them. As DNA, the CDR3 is TGTGCCAGCGGCCCCGTGGGTTACTCCTACAATGAGCAGTTCTTC. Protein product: CASGPVGYSYNEQFF.

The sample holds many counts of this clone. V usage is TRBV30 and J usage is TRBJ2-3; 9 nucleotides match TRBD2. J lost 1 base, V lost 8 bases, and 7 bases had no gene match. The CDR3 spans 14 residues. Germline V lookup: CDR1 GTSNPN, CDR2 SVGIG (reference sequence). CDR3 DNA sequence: TGTGCCGGCAATAGACTAGCGGGCACAGATACGCAGTATTTT. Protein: CAGNRLAGTDTQYF.

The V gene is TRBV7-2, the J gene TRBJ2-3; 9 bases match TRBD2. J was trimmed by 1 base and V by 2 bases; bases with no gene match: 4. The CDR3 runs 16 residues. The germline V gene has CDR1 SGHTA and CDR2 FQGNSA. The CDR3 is CASSLRASGGTDTQYF. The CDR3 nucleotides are TGTGCCAGCAGCTTAAGGGCTAGCGGGGGCACAGATACGCAGTATTTT.

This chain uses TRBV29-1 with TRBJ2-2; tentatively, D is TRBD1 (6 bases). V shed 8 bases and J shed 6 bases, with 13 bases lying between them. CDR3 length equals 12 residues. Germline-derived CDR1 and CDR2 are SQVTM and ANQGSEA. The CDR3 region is CSCDKGAGELFF. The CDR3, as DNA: TGCAGCTGCGATAAGGGGGCCGGGGAGCTGTTTTTT.

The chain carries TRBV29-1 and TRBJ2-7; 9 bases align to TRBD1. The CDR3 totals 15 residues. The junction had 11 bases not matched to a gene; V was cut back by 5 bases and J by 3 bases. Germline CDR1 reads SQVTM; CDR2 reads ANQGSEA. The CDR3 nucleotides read TGCAGCGTTTACCTCCGGGACAGGGCCGGCTACGAGCAGTACTTC. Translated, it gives CSVYLRDRAGYEQYF.

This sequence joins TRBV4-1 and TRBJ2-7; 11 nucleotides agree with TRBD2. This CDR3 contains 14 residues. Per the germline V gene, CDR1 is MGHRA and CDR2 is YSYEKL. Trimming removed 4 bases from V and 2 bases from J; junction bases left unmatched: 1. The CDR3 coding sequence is TGCGCCAGCAGCCGACTAGCGGGAACCTACGAGCAGTACTTC. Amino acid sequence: CASSRLAGTYEQYF.